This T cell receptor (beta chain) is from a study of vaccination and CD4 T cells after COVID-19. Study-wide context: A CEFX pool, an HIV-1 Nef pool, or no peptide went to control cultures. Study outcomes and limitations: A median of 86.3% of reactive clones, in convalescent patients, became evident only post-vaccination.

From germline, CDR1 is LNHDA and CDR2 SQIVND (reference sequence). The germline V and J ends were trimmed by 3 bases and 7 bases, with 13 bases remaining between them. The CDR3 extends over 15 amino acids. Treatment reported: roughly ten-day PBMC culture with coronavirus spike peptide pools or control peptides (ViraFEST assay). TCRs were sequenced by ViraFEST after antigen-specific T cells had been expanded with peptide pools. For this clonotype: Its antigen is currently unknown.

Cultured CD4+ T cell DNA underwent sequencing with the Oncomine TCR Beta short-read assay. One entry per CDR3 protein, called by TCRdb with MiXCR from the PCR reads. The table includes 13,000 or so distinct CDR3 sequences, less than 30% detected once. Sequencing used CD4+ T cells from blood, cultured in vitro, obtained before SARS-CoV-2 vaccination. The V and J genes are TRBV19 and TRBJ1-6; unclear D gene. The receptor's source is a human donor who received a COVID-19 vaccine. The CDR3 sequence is CASSIDWAENSPLHF. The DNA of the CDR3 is TGTGCCAGTAGTATTGATTGGGCCGAGAATTCACCCCTCCACTTT.